Listed below are T cell receptor beta chains from one sample, sequenced in a study of blood T cell repertoires in COVID-19. The data were produced by immunoSEQ multiplex PCR, yet TCRdb's version contains in-frame clones alone and is incomplete. The table includes just over 85,000 clones, roughly nine tenths detected once. The sequenced material came from peripheral blood. The receptors here all came from a man in his fifties or sixties with acute or convalescent COVID-19. Both conserved end residues are part of each CDR3.

v_gene | CDR3aa
TRBV4-1 | CASSQDFPGGRNTIYF
TRBV21-1 | CASSKVCQTNEKLFF
TRBV24-1 | CATSGQTSGGENTGELFF
TRBV7-2 | CASSLDRNNYGYTF
TRBV3-1/TRBV3-2 | CASSQGRGGTSPLHF
TRBV11-2 | CASSLERGGSTSETQYF
TRBV5-1 | CASSPGRGRNQPQHF
TRBV5-4 | CASSPGGEHTEAFF
TRBV5-1 | CASSVGAGVLYEQYF
TRBV28 | CASSPGGSGGSTDTQYF
TRBV6-1 | CASSGLAGGRQETQYF
TRBV18 | CASTQGQGANYGYTF
TRBV10-3 | CAISESTVLFGYTF
TRBV18 | CASSPPGVGWNQPQHF
TRBV7-9 | CASSLGQFFSGNTIYF
TRBV7-6 | CASSLFQDRPPYSNQPQHF